This T cell receptor beta chain was documented in a study of T-cell memory formation after mild COVID-19. This clonotype was seen repeatedly, ten times or more. Its antigen is unidentified. The germline V gene encodes CDR1 MDHEN and CDR2 SYDVKM. V shed 4 bases and J 0 bases; nucleotides not matched to a gene: 12. There are 19 residues in the CDR3. Study outcomes and limitations: Mostly located in CM and EM were contracting CD4+ clones, with contracting CD8+ clones located in EMRA. Specificity for SARS-CoV-2 was not confirmed among the second-wave clones peaking on day 37. Memory sampled before infection contained some responding clones, suggesting cross-reactive memory joined.

TCRdb redid the calling of the 5' RACE reads with MiXCR, one entry per CDR3 protein. Of about 360,000 distinct CDR3 sequences in the sample, 13% to 15% were seen once. This chain joins TRBV28 and TRBJ2-2; TRBD2 agrees at 9 bases. The sequencing input was PBMCs or a T cell subset sorted from them (not recorded which). This receptor was taken from a man aged 18 to 30 who had mild COVID-19 (a few samples of this study predate the infection). Cell type and time point are not known. CDR3 loop: CASSSSWRGGFTNTGELFF. The CDR3 nucleotides read TGTGCCAGCAGTTCCTCCTGGCGGGGGGGTTTCACGAACACCGGGGAGCTGTTTTTT.